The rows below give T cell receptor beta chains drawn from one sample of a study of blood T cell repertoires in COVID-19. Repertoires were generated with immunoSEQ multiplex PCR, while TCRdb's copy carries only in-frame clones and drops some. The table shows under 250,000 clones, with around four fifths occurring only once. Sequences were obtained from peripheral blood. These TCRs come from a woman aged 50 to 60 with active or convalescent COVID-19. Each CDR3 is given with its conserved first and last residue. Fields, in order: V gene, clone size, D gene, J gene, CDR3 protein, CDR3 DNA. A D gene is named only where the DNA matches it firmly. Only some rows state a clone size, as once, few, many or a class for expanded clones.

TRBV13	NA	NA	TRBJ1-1	CASSLFGGVSNTEAFF	TGTGCCAGCAGCCTCTTCGGGGGGGTATCGAACACTGAAGCTTTCTTT
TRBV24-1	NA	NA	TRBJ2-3	CATSDRDFLF	TGTGCCACCAGTGACAGGGACTTCCTTTTT
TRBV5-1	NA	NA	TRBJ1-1	CASRRAGMNTEAFF	TGCGCCAGCAGACGGGCCGGGATGAACACTGAAGCTTTCTTT
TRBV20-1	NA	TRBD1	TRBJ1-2	CSARVGGGYTF	TGCAGTGCTAGGGTAGGGGGCGGCTACACCTTC
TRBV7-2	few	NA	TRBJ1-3	CASSLVGRASGNTIYF	TGTGCCAGCAGCTTAGTAGGCAGGGCCTCTGGAAACACCATATATTTT
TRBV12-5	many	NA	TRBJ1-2	CASGVTGGYGYTF	TGTGCTAGTGGGGTTACCGGGGGCTATGGCTACACCTTC
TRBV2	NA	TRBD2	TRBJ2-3	CASSVDASGRTDTQYF	TGTGCCAGCAGTGTAGATGCTAGCGGTCGCACAGATACGCAGTATTTT
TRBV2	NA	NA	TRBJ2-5	CASEGGWDQKGETQYF	TGTGCCAGCGAAGGAGGGTGGGACCAGAAGGGAGAGACCCAGTACTTC
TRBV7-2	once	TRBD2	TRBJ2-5	CASSLGLAGDGETQYF	TGTGCCAGCAGCTTAGGACTAGCGGGAGACGGAGAGACCCAGTACTTC
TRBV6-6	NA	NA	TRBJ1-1	CASSEQTNTEAFF	TGTGCCAGCAGCGAACAGACGAACACTGAAGCTTTCTTT
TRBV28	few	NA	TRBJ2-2	CAGQGSTGELFF	TGTGCCGGCCAAGGGAGCACCGGGGAGCTGTTTTTT
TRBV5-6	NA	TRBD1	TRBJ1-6	CASSLRDSARSYNSPLHF	TGTGCCAGCAGCTTGAGGGACAGTGCTCGCTCCTATAATTCACCCCTCCACTTT
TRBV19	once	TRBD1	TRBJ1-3	CARGAGGTRNTIYF	TGTGCCAGGGGGGCAGGGGGAACGAGAAACACCATATATTTT
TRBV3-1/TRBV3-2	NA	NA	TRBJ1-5	CASSLAGGNQPQHF	TGTGCCAGCAGCCTCGCAGGGGGCAATCAGCCCCAGCATTTT
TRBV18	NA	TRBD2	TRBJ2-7	CASSQGTSGTYEQYF	TGTGCCAGCTCACAGGGGACTAGCGGCACCTACGAGCAGTACTTC
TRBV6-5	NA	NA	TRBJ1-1	CAGGTLNTEAFF	TGTGCCGGGGGGACGTTGAACACTGAAGCTTTCTTT
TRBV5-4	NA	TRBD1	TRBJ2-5	CASSYGTGGETQYF	TGTGCCAGCAGCTACGGGACAGGAGGGGAGACCCAGTACTTC
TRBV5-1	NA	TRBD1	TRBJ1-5	CASSLSGGATSQHF	TGCGCCAGCAGCTTGTCAGGGGGCGCCACTTCCCAGCATTTT
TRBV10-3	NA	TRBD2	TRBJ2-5	CAIGDYQEAQYF	TGTGCCATCGGGGACTATCAAGAGGCCCAGTACTTC
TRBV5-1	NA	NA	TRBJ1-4	CASSFAGEKLFF	TGCGCCAGCAGCTTCGCGGGTGAAAAACTGTTTTTT
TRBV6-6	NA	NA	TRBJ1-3	CASSYSSSGNTIYF	TGTGCCAGCAGTTATTCTAGCTCTGGAAACACCATATATTTT
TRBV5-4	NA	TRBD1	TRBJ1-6	CASSADTGGGSPLHF	TGTGCCAGCAGCGCCGATACAGGGGGCGGTTCACCCCTCCACTTT
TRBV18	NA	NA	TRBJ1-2	CASSPLAGANYGYTF	TGTGCCAGCTCACCCCTAGCAGGGGCCAACTATGGCTACACCTTC
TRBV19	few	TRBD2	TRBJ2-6	CASSGLAGSSGANVLTF	TGTGCCAGTAGCGGACTAGCGGGTAGCTCTGGGGCCAACGTCCTGACTTTC
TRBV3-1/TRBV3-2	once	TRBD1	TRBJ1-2	CASSQVDRGGGYTF	TGTGCCAGCAGCCAAGTGGACAGGGGAGGAGGCTACACCTTC
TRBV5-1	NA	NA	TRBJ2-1	CASSPYALPPNEQFF	TGCGCCAGCAGCCCGTACGCGCTCCCGCCAAATGAGCAGTTCTTC
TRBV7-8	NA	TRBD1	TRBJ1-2	CASSPLGRGQVINYGYTF	TGTGCCAGCAGCCCATTAGGGAGGGGACAGGTGATTAACTATGGCTACACCTTC
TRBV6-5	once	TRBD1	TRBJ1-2	CASSYAAGGGYTF	TGTGCCAGCAGTTACGCGGCAGGGGGCGGCTACACCTTC
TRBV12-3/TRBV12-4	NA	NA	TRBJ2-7	CASTSLGSGHQYF	TGTGCCAGCACCTCCTTGGGTAGCGGACACCAGTACTTC
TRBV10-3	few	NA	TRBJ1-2	CATSSGDGYTF	TGTGCCACTTCGAGTGGAGATGGCTACACCTTC
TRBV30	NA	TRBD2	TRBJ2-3	CACSMGGGDTQYF	TGTGCCTGCTCAATGGGCGGGGGGGATACGCAGTATTTT
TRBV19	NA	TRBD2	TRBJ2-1	CASGPTGRGFYNEQFF	TGTGCCAGTGGCCCTACCGGGCGGGGGTTCTACAATGAGCAGTTCTTC
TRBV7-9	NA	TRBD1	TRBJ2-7	CASSGTGNEQYF	TGTGCCAGCAGCGGGACAGGGAACGAGCAGTACTTC
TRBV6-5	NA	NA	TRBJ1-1	CASSYDPWILNTEAFF	TGTGCCAGCAGTTACGATCCTTGGATACTAAACACTGAAGCTTTCTTT
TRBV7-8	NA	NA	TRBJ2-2	CASSLGVAGYTGELFF	TGTGCCAGCAGCTTAGGGGTTGCGGGGTACACCGGGGAGCTGTTTTTT
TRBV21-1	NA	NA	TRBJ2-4	CASSKSGPGKNIQYF	TGTGCCAGCAGCAAATCAGGGCCGGGCAAAAACATTCAGTACTTC
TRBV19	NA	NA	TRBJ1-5	CASTKGGDSNQPQHF	TGTGCCAGTACCAAAGGGGGGGATAGCAATCAGCCCCAGCATTTT
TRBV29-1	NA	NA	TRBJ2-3	CSYSGVGTDTQYF	TGCAGCTACTCAGGGGTTGGCACAGATACGCAGTATTTT
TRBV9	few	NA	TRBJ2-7	CASSPPEDAYEQYF	TGTGCCAGCAGCCCCCCGGAGGATGCCTACGAGCAGTACTTC
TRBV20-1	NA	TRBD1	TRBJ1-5	CSASWQGVSNQPQHF	TGCAGTGCTAGTTGGCAGGGGGTTTCGAATCAGCCCCAGCATTTT
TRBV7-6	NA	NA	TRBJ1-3	CATAGGKGNTIYF	TGTGCCACAGCCGGCGGGAAGGGGAACACCATATATTTT
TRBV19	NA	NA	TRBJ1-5	CASSRGGGSMGQPQHF	TGTGCCAGTAGTCGAGGTGGGGGGTCAATGGGGCAGCCCCAGCATTTT
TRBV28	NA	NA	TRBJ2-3	CATLLRALTDTQYF	TGTGCCACGCTGTTGAGGGCCCTCACAGATACGCAGTATTTT
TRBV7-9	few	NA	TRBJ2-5	CASSFWLAEETQYF	TGTGCCAGCAGCTTCTGGCTAGCAGAAGAGACCCAGTACTTC
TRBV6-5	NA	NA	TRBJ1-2	CASRREAGDYGYTF	TGTGCCAGCAGGCGCGAGGCGGGGGACTATGGCTACACCTTC
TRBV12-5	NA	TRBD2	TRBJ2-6	CASGSGTSPWGANVLTF	TGTGCTAGTGGCTCCGGGACTAGCCCTTGGGGGGCCAACGTCCTGACTTTC
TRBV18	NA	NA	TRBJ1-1	CASSPPAGARHTEAFF	TGTGCCAGCTCACCACCTGCAGGTGCTCGGCACACTGAAGCTTTCTTT
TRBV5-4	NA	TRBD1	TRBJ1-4	CASSRGTGVPEKLFF	TGTGCCAGCAGCCGCGGGACAGGGGTACCTGAAAAACTGTTTTTT
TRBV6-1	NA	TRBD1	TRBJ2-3	CASREGGRAADTQYF	TGTGCCAGCAGAGAAGGGGGCAGGGCAGCAGATACACAGTATTTT
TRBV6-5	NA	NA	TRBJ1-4	CASSRGGPWEKLFF	TGTGCCAGCTCCCGCGGGGGTCCCTGGGAAAAACTGTTTTTT
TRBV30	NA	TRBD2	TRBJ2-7	CAWNRAGGSSYEQYF	TGTGCCTGGAATCGGGCGGGAGGCTCCTCCTACGAGCAGTACTTC
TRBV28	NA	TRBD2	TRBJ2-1	CASSLWGAGDYNEQFF	TGTGCCAGCAGTTTATGGGGAGCGGGGGATTACAATGAGCAGTTCTTC
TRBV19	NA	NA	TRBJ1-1	CASSIEKRGNTEAFF	TGTGCCAGTAGTATAGAAAAACGGGGGAACACTGAAGCTTTCTTT
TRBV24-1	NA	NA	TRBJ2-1	CATSESHLNEQFF	TGTGCCACCAGTGAGTCCCACTTGAATGAGCAGTTCTTC
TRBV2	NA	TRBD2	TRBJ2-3	CASSERGTRESTDTQYF	TGTGCCAGCAGTGAAAGAGGGACTAGAGAATCCACAGATACGCAGTATTTT
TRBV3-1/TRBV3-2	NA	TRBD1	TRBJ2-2	CASSRRDRGRGGELFF	TGTGCCAGCAGCCGACGAGACAGGGGGCGCGGCGGGGAGCTGTTTTTT
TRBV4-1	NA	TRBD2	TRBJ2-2	CASSATLAGMKGGELFF	TGCGCCAGCAGCGCTACCCTAGCGGGAATGAAGGGGGGGGAGCTGTTTTTT
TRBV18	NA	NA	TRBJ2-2	CASSAVGGIATGELFF	TGTGCCAGCTCAGCAGTGGGCGGCATAGCGACCGGGGAGCTGTTTTTT